Detailed here is one T cell receptor beta chain. Its antigen remains unidentified. This sample is part of a study of vaccination and CD4 T cells after COVID-19. Findings of the study overall: Relatively few convalescent patients and no early post-infection timepoints were analyzed.

Described treatment: roughly 11-day PBMC culture with coronavirus spike peptide pools or control peptides (ViraFEST assay). The Oncomine TCR Beta short-read assay sequenced DNA from cultured CD4+ T cells. Each CDR3 protein gets one entry after TCRdb re-called the PCR reads with MiXCR. The sample has some 14,000 distinct CDR3 sequences; roughly three fifths are singletons. V was shortened by 7 bases and J by 4 bases, with 13 bases between the two germline ends. This CDR3 comprises 14 residues. Germline CDR1 MNHEY, CDR2 SMNVEV (reference sequence). The chain carries TRBV27 and TRBJ2-2; D is perhaps TRBD1 (6 bases). This receptor was taken from a human donor with COVID-19. The sample consisted of cultured CD4+ T cells from blood, taken after SARS-CoV-2 vaccination. CDR3 protein: CASTLDRTTGELFF. The CDR3 DNA is TGTGCCAGCACCCTCGACAGGACCACCGGGGAGCTGTTTTTT.